This TCR beta chain was captured in a study of OX40 agonist ivuxolimab in advanced cancers. Study-wide context: Those enrolled were 80% to 85% male, with a mean age of around 60 years and ages from roughly 20 to 85.

Deletions cut 7 bases from V and 2 bases from J, with 14 bases between. The CDR3 extends over 14 amino acids. Libraries were prepared by immunoSEQ multiplex PCR; TCRdb keeps only in-frame clonotypes and omits some of them. This table holds about 67,000 clones, 80% found once. Study-wide points: In CD8+ T cells, expanded clones were on average more numerous than in CD4+.

Regarding this clone: Its antigen remains unknown.

This material consisted of CD4+ or CD8+ T cells sorted from blood, taken in a trial of the OX40 agonist ivuxolimab. The TCR originated in an adult with an advanced solid tumor such as melanoma, head and neck, liver or kidney cancer. The V call is TRBV23-1, the J call TRBJ1-2, with D maybe TRBD1 (5 bases). TRBV23-1 is classed as an ORF, of uncertain function. The CDR3 here is CASIQRDVNYGYTF. In DNA form, the CDR3 reads TGCGCCAGCATCCAAAGGGACGTAAACTATGGCTACACCTTC.